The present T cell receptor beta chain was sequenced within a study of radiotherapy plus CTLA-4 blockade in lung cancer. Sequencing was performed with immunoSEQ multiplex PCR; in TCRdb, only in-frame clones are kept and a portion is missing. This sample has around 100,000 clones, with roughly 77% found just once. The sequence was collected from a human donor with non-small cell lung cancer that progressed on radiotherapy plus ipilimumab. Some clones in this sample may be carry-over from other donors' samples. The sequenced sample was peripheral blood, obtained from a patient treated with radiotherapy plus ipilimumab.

As DNA, the CDR3 is TGTGCCAGCAGCGTAGCCGGGACAGAGAACACTGAAGCTTTCTTT. Translation gives CASSVAGTENTEAFF. The J gene is TRBJ1-1, the V gene TRBV9; TRBD1 matches at 7 bases. The CDR3 totals 15 residues. The germline V gene has CDR1 SGDLS and CDR2 YYNGEE. The trim removed 0 bases at V and 1 base at J, leaving 3 bases unmatched.